The sequence of this TCR beta chain was determined in a study of T-cell memory formation after mild COVID-19. This clonotype has only a few counts. The target antigen is unknown. Study findings and constraints: CD4+ bias marked clones expanding day 15 to 37, unlike balanced contracting clones. Prior to infection, memory already included some responding clones, suggesting cross-reactive memory joined. CD4+ contracting clones lay mainly in CM and EM, CD8+ ones in EMRA.

V gave up 1 base and J gave up 4 bases; unmatched junction bases: 1. Per germline, CDR1 MNHNS and CDR2 SASEGT. The CDR3 spans 16 residues. Employing constant-segment primers, 5'RACE generated TCR alpha and TCR beta cDNA libraries bearing sample barcodes and UMIs. TCRdb called the 5' RACE reads again in MiXCR, with one record for every CDR3 protein. The table has approximately 400,000 distinct CDR3 sequences, approximately 25% seen once. This chain connects TRBV6-1 to TRBJ2-3, with 14 positions matching TRBD2. Sequenced material: PBMCs or a T cell subset sorted from them (not recorded which). This receptor was obtained from an adult woman who had mild COVID-19 (a few samples of this study predate the infection). Cell type and time point are not known. The CDR3 bases are TGTGCCAGCAGTGAAGGACTAGCGGGGGGGCCAGATACGCAGTATTTT. This sequence encodes CASSEGLAGGPDTQYF.